The entry that follows covers one TCR beta chain sequence. The sample belongs to a study of blood T cell repertoires in COVID-19. Looking at the study overall: Donors in the United States, Italy and Spain gave samples during acute or convalescent COVID-19. In each case, the material was cDNA or gDNA derived from T cells, B-cell-depleted T cells, or PBMCs.

Trimming cost V 12 bases and J 6 bases; bases outside gene matches: 9. Germline assignment: CDR1 KGHDR and CDR2 SFDVKD. CDR3 size: 13 residues. Method: immunoSEQ multiplex PCR; TCRdb's copy keeps in-frame clones and lacks some. The data contain 95,000 to 150,000 clones, just under 80% of them singletons. The V call is TRBV24-1, the J call TRBJ1-5; 8 bases fit TRBD1. The clonotype comes from a man in his 60s with active or convalescent COVID-19. The sequenced sample was peripheral blood. CDR3 in DNA: TGTGCCGTCGGACAGGGAGGAAGTCAGCCCCAGCATTTT. Translated: CAVGQGGSQPQHF.